One and the same sample provided the 32 T cell receptor beta chains below, sequenced in a study of T cell responses to AZD1222 COVID-19 vaccine. The repertoire was sequenced with immunoSEQ multiplex PCR; TCRdb's copy has only in-frame clones and lacks some. Of about 86,000 clones listed, roughly nine tenths are singletons. The sequences come from peripheral blood, collected on day 0 of AZD1222 vaccination. The source is an adult in good health.

V usage is TRBV30 and J usage is TRBJ2-2; no reliable D call. V was cut by 0 bases and J by 5 bases, with 7 bases left in between. Germline lookup yields CDR1 GTSNPN and CDR2 SVGIG (reference sequence). The CDR3 spans 13 residues. The CDR3 loop is CAWSVWRTGELFF. CDR3 sequence (DNA): TGTGCCTGGAGTGTATGGCGTACCGGGGAGCTGTTTTTT.

The chain employs TRBV6-1 and TRBJ1-1; D unclear. This CDR3 comprises 15 residues. CDR1 MNHNS and CDR2 SASEGT come from the germline V gene. Trimming shortened V by 2 bases and J by 0 bases, and 10 bases separated the two germline ends. The CDR3 loop is CASSEHVNLNTEAFF. The DNA for the CDR3 is TGTGCCAGCAGTGAACATGTAAACCTGAACACTGAAGCTTTCTTT.

The genes are TRBV12-3 or TRBV12-4 and TRBJ1-2; no reliable D call. V was shortened by 3 bases and J by 4 bases, with 6 bases between the two germline ends. The CDR3 runs 12 residues. The CDR3 is CASSFPTYGYTF. The CDR3 DNA is TGTGCCAGCAGTTTCCCCACCTATGGCTACACCTTC.

CDR3 in DNA: TGTGCCAGCAGCCAAGATAGTCAGATAGATGAGCAGTTCTTC. Its protein product is CASSQDSQIDEQFF. The V and J genes are TRBV3-1 (or the pseudogene TRBV3-2) and TRBJ2-1; D ambiguous. The V and J ends lost 0 bases and 8 bases respectively, with 11 bases between them. The CDR3 runs to 14 residues. Per germline, CDR1 LGHDT and CDR2 YNNKEL (reference sequence).

The chain links TRBV6-5 to TRBJ2-7, with a weak D call TRBD1 (5 bases). Deletions cut 7 bases from V and 0 bases from J, with 16 bases between. This CDR3 is built from 15 residues. Per germline, CDR1 MNHEY and CDR2 SVGAGI. The CDR3 is CASNLAGFSSYEQYF. CDR3 DNA sequence: TGTGCCAGCAACTTGGCAGGGTTCAGCTCCTACGAGCAGTACTTC.

J is TRBJ1-1 and V is TRBV5-1, with 7 bases fitting TRBD1. Germline CDR1 and CDR2: SGHRS and YFSETQ. J lost 3 bases, V lost 4 bases, and 3 bases had no gene match. This CDR3 has 13 amino acids. The CDR3 nucleotides read TGCGCCAGCAGCACGACAGGGTACACTGAAGCTTTCTTT. Its translation is CASSTTGYTEAFF.

The rearrangement links TRBV6-5 to TRBJ1-6; the D gene is possibly TRBD1 (6 bases). Germline V CDR1 and CDR2: MNHEY, SVGAGI. This CDR3 is 15 amino acids long. V dropped 7 bases and J dropped 5 bases, with 15 bases sitting between them. The CDR3, as DNA: TGTGCCAGCATTAGGGACATTCGAGATAATTCACCCCTCCACTTT. This codes for CASIRDIRDNSPLHF.

The chain recombines TRBV9 with TRBJ2-7; D might be TRBD2 (6 bases). The CDR3 contains 15 residues. Trimming cost V 0 bases and J 6 bases, with 16 bases left between them. Germline V lookup: CDR1 SGDLS, CDR2 YYNGEE. The CDR3 DNA is TGTGCCAGCAGCGTAGGGAAAGGCGGGATGGGCGAGCAGTACTTC. Its protein is CASSVGKGGMGEQYF.

This sequence joins TRBV5-1 and TRBJ2-3, with D perhaps assigned TRBD1 or TRBD2 (5 bases each). With 4 bases removed from V and 0 bases from J, the gap between germline ends came to 15 bases. The CDR3 covers 16 residues. CDR1 is SGHRS, CDR2 YFSETQ, per germline. CDR3 residues: CASSPGTYPSTDTQYF. The CDR3 DNA sequence: TGCGCCAGCAGCCCCGGGACGTACCCCAGCACAGATACGCAGTATTTT.

The V call is TRBV10-3, the J call TRBJ1-2; no firm D call. Germline V gene sequence: CDR1 ENHRY, CDR2 SYGVKD. The ends were cut back, 11 bases at V and 6 bases at J, with 22 bases in the middle. This CDR3 region has 14 residues. CDR3 sequence reads: CAVAEPVGGDGYTF. For the CDR3, the DNA is TGTGCCGTCGCCGAGCCAGTGGGTGGGGATGGCTACACCTTC.

The chain links TRBV5-6 to TRBJ2-7; TRBD2 agrees at 8 bases. This CDR3 contains 14 residues. Germline lookup yields CDR1 SGHDT and CDR2 YYEEEE. Germline trimming cut 0 bases from V and 6 bases from J; bases unmatched to any gene: 5. This chain's CDR3 is CASSLGTSRFEQYF. CDR3 DNA: TGTGCCAGCAGCTTGGGGACTAGCCGCTTCGAGCAGTACTTC.

The gene calls are TRBV2 and TRBJ1-5; D is possibly TRBD1 (6 bases). The CDR3 contains 19 residues. V was pared by 3 bases and J by 4 bases, with 25 bases between. Germline loops: CDR1 SNHLY, CDR2 FYNNEI. CDR3 region: CASSDTLGRMGGRNQPQHF. In nucleotides, the CDR3 is TGTGCCAGCAGTGACACCCTTGGTCGAATGGGGGGCCGTAATCAGCCCCAGCATTTT.

The J gene is TRBJ2-1, the V gene TRBV21-1; the table's D call TRBD1 went unverified against the DNA. TRBV21-1 represents a pseudogene. This CDR3 contains 18 residues. DNA for the CDR3: TGTGCCAGCAGCGCCCATCGGACCCGGCAGGGGGACTACAATGAGCAGTTCTTC. This sequence encodes CASSAHRTRQGDYNEQFF.

The DNA for the CDR3 is TGTGCCAGCAGCGCTTCCCCTTTAGCGGGGGGAACCACAGATACGCAGTATTTT. This codes for CASSASPLAGGTTDTQYF. The rearrangement links TRBV9 to TRBJ2-3; 10 bases are shared with TRBD2. The CDR3 runs to 18 residues. CDR1 is SGDLS, CDR2 YYNGEE, per germline. Trimming at V came to 3 bases and at J to 2 bases, leaving 12 bases not matched to a gene.

A single count supports this clone. The rearrangement uses TRBV3-1 (or the pseudogene TRBV3-2) and TRBJ2-3, with TRBD1 matching 7 bases. This CDR3 comprises 14 residues. The V gene end was trimmed by 4 bases and the J gene end by 3 bases; junction bases not matched to a gene: 4. Per germline, CDR1 LGHDT and CDR2 YNNKEL (reference sequence). The CDR3: CASSRAGGTDTQYF. The CDR3 nucleotides are TGTGCCAGCAGCCGGGCAGGGGGAACAGATACGCAGTATTTT.

CDR3 DNA sequence: TGTGCCAGCAGCTTGGAGTCCTACGAGCAGTACTTC. Translating gives CASSLESYEQYF. The chain uses TRBV11-2 and TRBJ2-7; no reliable D call. The germline CDR1 and CDR2 sequences are SGHAT and FQNNGV. V lost 3 bases and J 1 base, leaving 4 bases between the germline ends. The CDR3 is 12 residues long.

The V gene is TRBV28, the J gene TRBJ1-1; 8 bases align to TRBD1. V trimming: 4 bases; J trimming: 1 base; junction bases outside the gene matches: 5. The V gene's germline CDR1 is MDHEN and CDR2 SYDVKM. The CDR3 spans 15 residues. The CDR3 region is CASSSPGQANTEAFF. The CDR3 DNA sequence: TGTGCCAGCAGTTCCCCGGGACAGGCGAACACTGAAGCTTTCTTT.

This chain links TRBV18 with TRBJ1-2; D gene ambiguous. Trimming removed 0 bases from V and 4 bases from J, with 15 bases in between. The CDR3 covers 16 residues. The germline V gene has CDR1 KGHSH and CDR2 LQKENI. CDR3 sequence: CASSPPRSDDSYGYTF. CDR3 bases: TGTGCCAGCTCACCACCCAGGTCAGATGACTCCTATGGCTACACCTTC. Full variable domain (missing parts from reference TRBV18 and TRBJ1-2): NAGVMQNPRHLVRRRGQEARLRCSPMKGHSHVYWYRQLPEEGLKFMVYLQKENIIDESGMPKERFSAEFPKEGPSILRIQQVVRGDSAAYFCASSPPRSDDSYGYTFGSGTRLTVV.

The V and J genes are TRBV9 and TRBJ2-1, with 7 bases fitting TRBD2. Trimming removed 3 bases from V and 5 bases from J; junction bases left unmatched: 5. Germline CDR1 SGDLS, CDR2 YYNGEE. The CDR3 is 14 amino acids. As DNA, the CDR3 is TGTGCCAGCAGCGAGGGGCTAGCGGACAATGAGCAGTTCTTC. Its translation: CASSEGLADNEQFF.

Comment on this clone: This sample includes further DNA sequences coding for the same CDR3. The V call is TRBV18, the J call TRBJ2-1, with D possibly being TRBD1 (6 bases). This CDR3 comprises 13 residues. The V end lost 3 bases, the J end lost 4 bases, and 7 bases lay between the germline ends. In germline, CDR1 is KGHSH, CDR2 LQKENI. CDR3 DNA: TGTGCCAGCTCACCCGACAGGTACAATGAGCAGTTCTTC. This codes for CASSPDRYNEQFF.

The genes are TRBV5-4 and TRBJ1-1, with D tentatively TRBD1 (6 bases). Germline V lookup: CDR1 SGHNT, CDR2 YYREEE (reference sequence). This CDR3 contains 15 residues. V was pared by 3 bases and J by 1 base, with 13 bases between. CDR3 loop: CASSWSRGQNTEAFF. The DNA of the CDR3 is TGTGCCAGCAGCTGGTCGAGGGGACAGAACACTGAAGCTTTCTTT.

This clone has only one observation. The CDR3 nucleotides are TGTGCCAGCAGCGTTATGGGACAGGGGGCTTCTGGAAACACCATATATTTT. Encoded protein: CASSVMGQGASGNTIYF. This rearrangement joins TRBV9 to TRBJ1-3; 12 bases match TRBD1. In germline, CDR1 is SGDLS, CDR2 YYNGEE. J gave up 1 base and V 2 bases, and 4 bases lay outside the gene matches. This CDR3 comprises 17 residues.

This chain uses TRBV30 with TRBJ1-6; 7 bases match TRBD1. The germline gives CDR1 GTSNPN, CDR2 SVGIG (reference sequence). The CDR3 loop spans 15 amino acids. The J segment lost 10 bases and the V segment lost 3 bases, leaving 12 bases of the junction unmatched. CDR3 protein: CAWSQAGGPRSPLHF. Written as DNA, the CDR3 is TGTGCCTGGAGCCAGGCAGGGGGGCCCCGGTCACCCCTCCACTTT.

The chain couples TRBV2 to TRBJ2-7, with 7 bases that match TRBD2. This CDR3 has 14 amino acids. V shed 6 bases, J shed 0 bases, and the junction held 5 bases outside the gene matches. Germline values: CDR1 SNHLY, CDR2 FYNNEI. In DNA form, the CDR3 reads TGTGCCAGCAGCGGGGGAGGGAACTCCTACGAGCAGTACTTC. This encodes CASSGGGNSYEQYF.

V and J are TRBV5-6 and TRBJ1-1; maybe TRBD1 (6 bases). The CDR3 consists of 12 residues. Per the germline V gene, CDR1 is SGHDT and CDR2 is YYEEEE. Between the trimmed V and J ends, which lost 4 bases and 9 bases, there was a span of 13 bases. The CDR3 here is CASSPGTHKAFF. DNA for the CDR3: TGTGCCAGCAGCCCCGGGACACATAAAGCTTTCTTT.

The chain is built from TRBV19 and TRBJ2-3; a possible D gene is TRBD2 (5 bases). Germline values: CDR1 LNHDA, CDR2 SQIVND (reference sequence). The CDR3 spans 18 residues. Between the trimmed V and J ends, which lost 5 bases and 0 bases, there was a span of 21 bases. CDR3 bases: TGTGCCAGTAGTCCCCATTTATCCAGCGGCTCTAGCACAGATACGCAGTATTTT. This sequence encodes CASSPHLSSGSSTDTQYF.

V usage is TRBV7-8 and J usage is TRBJ2-3; 8 bases fit TRBD2. Germline V gives CDR1 SGHVS, CDR2 FQNEAQ. CDR3 size: 15 residues. V trimming: 1 base; J trimming: 4 bases; junction bases outside the gene matches: 4. The CDR3 DNA is TGTGCCAGCAGCTTAGGAGGACTAGCCTCAGATACGCAGTATTTT. Amino acids: CASSLGGLASDTQYF.

V gene TRBV3-1 (or the pseudogene TRBV3-2) combines with J gene TRBJ2-2, with D perhaps matching TRBD1 (5 bases). The CDR3 is 14 amino acids. The V end was cut by 3 bases, the J end by 5 bases, with 10 bases between. CDR1 and CDR2 (germline): LGHDT, YNNKEL (reference sequence). CDR3: CASSQGRVTGELFF. The CDR3 DNA reads TGTGCCAGCAGCCAGGGCAGGGTAACCGGGGAGCTGTTTTTT.

The table lists this clone with a count of one. The genes are TRBV30 and TRBJ1-1; TRBD1 might be the D (5 bases). The V gene lost 0 bases and the J gene lost 0 bases, with 17 bases spanning the gap. The CDR3 covers 17 residues. In germline, CDR1 is GTSNPN, CDR2 SVGIG (reference sequence). CDR3 sequence: CAWSVGVLRAMNTEAFF. The CDR3 nucleotides read TGTGCCTGGAGTGTGGGGGTCTTAAGAGCAATGAACACTGAAGCTTTCTTT. Together with reference TRBV30 and TRBJ1-1, the CDR3 gives the full variable domain: SQTIHQWPATLVQPVGSPLSLECTVEGTSNPNLYWYRQAAGRGLQLLFYSVGIGQISSEVPQNLSASRPQDRQFILSSKKLLLSDSGFYLCAWSVGVLRAMNTEAFFGQGTRLTVV.

The chain carries TRBV6-6 and TRBJ2-1; 11 nucleotides line up with TRBD2. Germline CDR1 reads MNHNY; CDR2 reads SVGAGI (reference sequence). The CDR3 covers 16 residues. V lost 5 bases and J lost 6; bases outside the gene matches: 9. The CDR3, as DNA: TGTGCCAGCAGTAGAAATAGCGGGAGGGCCTTCAATGAGCAGTTCTTC. It encodes CASSRNSGRAFNEQFF.

The chain is built from TRBV7-6 and TRBJ2-7, with no clear D. With 2 bases removed from V and 3 bases from J, the gap between germline ends came to 11 bases. CDR1 is SGHVS and CDR2 is FNYEAQ in the germline V gene. The CDR3 runs to 14 residues. The CDR3 DNA is TGTGCCAGCAGCTTAACACAGAACAACTACGAGCAGTACTTC. It is translated as CASSLTQNNYEQYF.

The rearrangement links TRBV2 to TRBJ1-5; TRBD1 matches at 11 bases. The CDR3 length is 15 residues. Trimming at V came to 6 bases and at J to 2 bases, leaving 3 bases not matched to a gene. Germline V gives CDR1 SNHLY, CDR2 FYNNEI. CDR3 sequence: CASRGQGVGNQPQHF. The CDR3 DNA reads TGTGCCAGCAGGGGACAGGGGGTGGGCAATCAGCCCCAGCATTTT.